A selection of T cell receptor beta chains follows, all from one sample in a study of shared T cell receptors in the human thymus. Assay used: immunoSEQ multiplex PCR; TCRdb lists only in-frame clones, some missing. Here the sample spans hundreds of thousands of clones, around 87% being singletons. These data were also filed under a second study, of human thymus T cells.

Sequenced material: thymocytes. All receptors derive from a boy under two years old with a congenital heart defect. The CDR3 runs from the conserved cysteine through the conserved F or W. A D gene is named only where the DNA matches it firmly. Part of the rows lack a size; the others show once, few, many or a class for expanded clones.

d_call: TRBD2; v_call: TRBV6-5; j_call: TRBJ2-1; clone_size: .; cdr3_aa: CASSYWREGGNEQFF; cdr3_nt: TGTGCCAGCAGTTACTGGAGGGAGGGAGGCAATGAGCAGTTCTTC
d_call: .; v_call: TRBV29-1; j_call: TRBJ2-3; clone_size: .; cdr3_aa: CSVESNRTDTQYF; cdr3_nt: TGCAGCGTCGAGAGCAACAGAACAGATACGCAGTATTTT
d_call: .; v_call: TRBV27; j_call: TRBJ2-5; clone_size: .; cdr3_aa: CASSSRETQYF; cdr3_nt: TGTGCCAGCAGTTCCCGGGAGACCCAGTACTTC
d_call: TRBD1; v_call: TRBV9; j_call: TRBJ2-6; clone_size: .; cdr3_aa: CASSVDRASGANVLTF; cdr3_nt: TGTGCCAGCAGCGTGGACAGGGCCTCTGGGGCCAACGTCCTGACTTTC
d_call: TRBD2; v_call: TRBV9; j_call: TRBJ2-2; clone_size: .; cdr3_aa: CASSAEGLAGEKPNRELFF; cdr3_nt: TGTGCCAGCAGCGCCGAGGGACTAGCGGGAGAAAAGCCCAACCGGGAGCTGTTTTTT
d_call: .; v_call: TRBV27; j_call: TRBJ2-3; clone_size: .; cdr3_aa: CASSFNTRTTQYF; cdr3_nt: TGTGCCAGCAGTTTTAACACCCGTACCACGCAGTATTTT
d_call: TRBD1; v_call: TRBV28; j_call: TRBJ2-1; clone_size: .; cdr3_aa: CASSRTGGSYNEQFF; cdr3_nt: TGTGCCAGCAGCCGGACAGGGGGCAGCTACAATGAGCAGTTCTTC
d_call: TRBD1; v_call: TRBV7-9; j_call: TRBJ1-1; clone_size: .; cdr3_aa: CASSLAGQDPNTEAFF; cdr3_nt: TGTGCCAGCAGCTTAGCCGGACAGGATCCGAACACTGAAGCTTTCTTT
d_call: TRBD2; v_call: TRBV4-1; j_call: TRBJ2-7; clone_size: once; cdr3_aa: CASSPGGPGPLPPNYEQYF; cdr3_nt: TGCGCCAGCAGCCCGGGGGGGCCGGGACCCCTTCCCCCAAACTACGAGCAGTACTTC
d_call: TRBD2; v_call: TRBV4-1; j_call: TRBJ2-3; clone_size: .; cdr3_aa: CASSQVQVSPRTSTSTDTQYF; cdr3_nt: TGCGCCAGCAGCCAAGTACAAGTCTCTCCCCGGACTAGCACTAGCACAGATACGCAGTATTTT
d_call: TRBD2; v_call: TRBV19; j_call: TRBJ2-3; clone_size: .; cdr3_aa: CASSPASGGHTYTDTQYF; cdr3_nt: TGTGCCAGTAGTCCCGCTAGCGGGGGGCATACCTACACAGATACGCAGTATTTT
d_call: TRBD1; v_call: TRBV7-9; j_call: TRBJ1-6; clone_size: .; cdr3_aa: CASSFISDRGHSPLHF; cdr3_nt: TGTGCCAGCAGCTTTATTTCGGACAGGGGGCATTCACCCCTCCACTTT
d_call: .; v_call: TRBV11-2; j_call: TRBJ2-5; clone_size: .; cdr3_aa: CASTPGETQYF; cdr3_nt: TGTGCCAGCACCCCGGGGGAGACCCAGTACTTC
d_call: TRBD1; v_call: TRBV5-8; j_call: TRBJ1-5; clone_size: .; cdr3_aa: CASSLSSGQGDDVSNQPQHF; cdr3_nt: TGTGCCAGCAGCTTGTCTTCGGGACAGGGGGATGACGTGAGCAATCAGCCCCAGCATTTT
d_call: TRBD1; v_call: TRBV6-6; j_call: TRBJ1-3; clone_size: .; cdr3_aa: CASRDGTAVSGNTIYF; cdr3_nt: TGTGCCAGCAGGGACGGGACAGCGGTCTCTGGAAACACCATATATTTT
d_call: .; v_call: TRBV6-5; j_call: TRBJ1-1; clone_size: .; cdr3_aa: CASRGFMNTEAFF; cdr3_nt: TGTGCCAGCAGGGGCTTCATGAACACTGAAGCTTTCTTT
d_call: TRBD1; v_call: TRBV11-2; j_call: TRBJ1-1; clone_size: .; cdr3_aa: CASSLGQVSNTEAFF; cdr3_nt: TGTGCCAGCAGCTTGGGACAGGTTTCGAACACTGAAGCTTTCTTT
d_call: TRBD1; v_call: TRBV18; j_call: TRBJ2-6; clone_size: .; cdr3_aa: CASSREPGQGLGGANVLTF; cdr3_nt: TGTGCCAGCTCACGAGAACCGGGACAGGGTCTTGGTGGGGCCAACGTCCTGACTTTC
d_call: .; v_call: TRBV5-8; j_call: TRBJ2-1; clone_size: few; cdr3_aa: CASSLTGFAYNEQFF; cdr3_nt: TGTGCCAGCAGCTTGACAGGGTTTGCCTACAATGAGCAGTTCTTC
d_call: .; v_call: TRBV13; j_call: TRBJ2-1; clone_size: .; cdr3_aa: CASSPAVPQRREGHNEQFF; cdr3_nt: TGTGCCAGCAGCCCGGCCGTCCCCCAACGCAGGGAAGGACACAATGAGCAGTTCTTC
d_call: TRBD2; v_call: TRBV4-1; j_call: TRBJ2-7; clone_size: .; cdr3_aa: CASSQDPGLAYEQYF; cdr3_nt: TGCGCCAGCAGCCAAGATCCCGGACTAGCCTACGAGCAGTACTTC
d_call: TRBD2; v_call: TRBV18; j_call: TRBJ2-1; clone_size: .; cdr3_aa: CASSPLAGGFYNEQFF; cdr3_nt: TGTGCCAGCTCACCACTAGCGGGAGGCTTCTACAATGAGCAGTTCTTC
d_call: TRBD2; v_call: TRBV10-2; j_call: TRBJ2-7; clone_size: once; cdr3_aa: CASSELEPSGNRPYEQYF; cdr3_nt: TGCGCCAGCAGTGAATTGGAACCTAGCGGGAATCGACCCTACGAGCAGTACTTC
d_call: .; v_call: TRBV27; j_call: TRBJ2-1; clone_size: .; cdr3_aa: CASSLGGRTTYNEQFF; cdr3_nt: TGTGCCAGCAGCCTAGGAGGACGCACAACCTACAATGAGCAGTTCTTC
d_call: .; v_call: TRBV4-1; j_call: TRBJ1-5; clone_size: .; cdr3_aa: CASSQEGSSSNQPQHF; cdr3_nt: TGCGCCAGCAGCCAAGAGGGGAGTTCTAGCAATCAGCCCCAGCATTTT
d_call: TRBD1; v_call: TRBV4-3; j_call: TRBJ1-2; clone_size: .; cdr3_aa: CASSQDTPGDRDGYTF; cdr3_nt: TGCGCCAGCAGCCAAGATACCCCCGGGGACAGAGATGGCTACACCTTC
d_call: .; v_call: TRBV6-1; j_call: TRBJ1-4; clone_size: .; cdr3_aa: CASTGQLVEKLFF; cdr3_nt: TGTGCCAGCACTGGACAGCTTGTTGAAAAACTGTTTTTT
d_call: TRBD2; v_call: TRBV7-9; j_call: TRBJ2-1; clone_size: .; cdr3_aa: CASSLVGSGRAPYNEQFF; cdr3_nt: TGTGCCAGCAGCTTAGTGGGTAGCGGGAGGGCCCCCTACAATGAGCAGTTCTTC
d_call: TRBD2; v_call: TRBV5-1; j_call: TRBJ2-3; clone_size: .; cdr3_aa: CASSNLPLRGGSFTDTQYF; cdr3_nt: TGCGCCAGCAGCAACCTCCCCTTGCGGGGGGGCTCTTTCACAGATACGCAGTATTTT
d_call: TRBD1; v_call: TRBV4-3; j_call: TRBJ1-3; clone_size: .; cdr3_aa: CASSLKWRGPGNTIYF; cdr3_nt: TGCGCCAGCAGCTTAAAATGGAGGGGGCCTGGAAACACCATATATTTT
d_call: TRBD2; v_call: TRBV18; j_call: TRBJ2-7; clone_size: once; cdr3_aa: CASSPSPRLAGLTYEQYF; cdr3_nt: TGTGCCAGCTCACCATCCCCCCGCCTAGCGGGGCTCACCTACGAGCAGTACTTC
d_call: .; v_call: TRBV7-2; j_call: TRBJ1-5; clone_size: .; cdr3_aa: CASSLVRPGYSNQPQHF; cdr3_nt: TGTGCCAGCAGCTTAGTACGGCCAGGCTATAGCAATCAGCCCCAGCATTTT
d_call: TRBD1; v_call: TRBV28; j_call: TRBJ1-5; clone_size: .; cdr3_aa: CASSRITGGGQPQHF; cdr3_nt: TGTGCCAGCAGTCGAATCACAGGGGGCGGTCAGCCCCAGCATTTT
d_call: .; v_call: TRBV5-1; j_call: TRBJ1-6; clone_size: .; cdr3_aa: CASSLVAEGPPLHF; cdr3_nt: TGCGCCAGCAGCTTGGTGGCAGAGGGCCCACCCCTCCACTTT
d_call: .; v_call: TRBV5-1; j_call: TRBJ2-1; clone_size: .; cdr3_aa: CASNSGIYNEQFF; cdr3_nt: TGCGCCAGCAACTCCGGGATCTACAATGAGCAGTTCTTC
d_call: TRBD1; v_call: TRBV5-1; j_call: TRBJ2-5; clone_size: .; cdr3_aa: CASSPELDRGPSQETQYF; cdr3_nt: TGCGCCAGCAGCCCGGAGCTGGACAGGGGTCCTAGCCAAGAGACCCAGTACTTC
d_call: .; v_call: TRBV28; j_call: TRBJ2-7; clone_size: .; cdr3_aa: CASSSMPPYEQYF; cdr3_nt: TGTGCCAGCAGTTCTATGCCCCCCTACGAGCAGTACTTC
d_call: TRBD2; v_call: TRBV4-3; j_call: TRBJ2-7; clone_size: .; cdr3_aa: CASSQDWASGGRYEQYF; cdr3_nt: TGCGCCAGCAGCCAAGATTGGGCTAGCGGGGGCCGCTACGAGCAGTACTTC
d_call: TRBD1; v_call: TRBV10-3; j_call: TRBJ2-1; clone_size: .; cdr3_aa: CAISGSFTGEPYNEQFF; cdr3_nt: TGTGCCATCAGTGGATCCTTTACAGGGGAGCCCTACAATGAGCAGTTCTTC
d_call: .; v_call: TRBV21-1; j_call: TRBJ2-1; clone_size: .; cdr3_aa: CASSQSPGRSYNEQFF; cdr3_nt: TGTGCCAGCAGCCAGAGTCCCGGGAGATCGTACAATGAGCAGTTCTTC
d_call: .; v_call: TRBV20-1; j_call: TRBJ1-2; clone_size: .; cdr3_aa: CSARWGRGYTF; cdr3_nt: TGCAGTGCTAGGTGGGGCAGGGGCTACACCTTC
d_call: .; v_call: TRBV30; j_call: TRBJ2-1; clone_size: .; cdr3_aa: CAWGTGPILAGYNEQFF; cdr3_nt: TGTGCCTGGGGGACAGGTCCTATCCTAGCGGGGTACAATGAGCAGTTCTTC
d_call: TRBD1; v_call: TRBV28; j_call: TRBJ1-5; clone_size: .; cdr3_aa: CASSLPPTGGNQPQHF; cdr3_nt: TGTGCCAGCAGTTTACCCCCGACAGGGGGCAATCAGCCCCAGCATTTT
d_call: TRBD1; v_call: TRBV5-1; j_call: TRBJ2-7; clone_size: .; cdr3_aa: CASSPGWTGRTRGQYF; cdr3_nt: TGCGCCAGCAGCCCCGGATGGACAGGGCGCACCCGTGGGCAGTACTTC
d_call: TRBD1; v_call: TRBV16; j_call: TRBJ1-3; clone_size: .; cdr3_aa: CASSKHRGSVINTIYF; cdr3_nt: TGTGCCAGCAGTAAACACAGGGGAAGTGTGATAAACACCATATATTTT
d_call: TRBD2; v_call: TRBV5-1; j_call: TRBJ2-3; clone_size: .; cdr3_aa: CASSLAGTSGRTDTQYF; cdr3_nt: TGCGCCAGCAGCTTGGCCGGGACTAGCGGACGCACAGATACGCAGTATTTT
d_call: .; v_call: TRBV19; j_call: TRBJ1-3; clone_size: .; cdr3_aa: CASSIFSREGDSGNTIYF; cdr3_nt: TGTGCCAGTAGTATATTCTCCAGGGAGGGGGACTCTGGAAACACCATATATTTT
d_call: .; v_call: TRBV6-6; j_call: TRBJ1-4; clone_size: .; cdr3_aa: CASRLDEGGEKLFF; cdr3_nt: TGTGCCAGCAGACTCGACGAGGGCGGTGAAAAACTGTTTTTT
d_call: TRBD2; v_call: TRBV19; j_call: TRBJ2-2; clone_size: .; cdr3_aa: CASSIWGGDTGELFF; cdr3_nt: TGTGCCAGTAGTATTTGGGGGGGGGACACCGGGGAGCTGTTTTTT
d_call: TRBD2; v_call: TRBV5-1; j_call: TRBJ2-2; clone_size: few; cdr3_aa: CASSLTLQREGRTGELFF; cdr3_nt: TGCGCCAGCAGCTTGACTCTCCAGCGGGAGGGCCGTACCGGGGAGCTGTTTTTT
d_call: TRBD1; v_call: TRBV28; j_call: TRBJ2-7; clone_size: once; cdr3_aa: CASRKPGQGPRFSYEQYF; cdr3_nt: TGTGCCAGCAGGAAACCGGGACAGGGGCCCCGATTCTCCTACGAGCAGTACTTC
d_call: TRBD1; v_call: TRBV5-4; j_call: TRBJ1-1; clone_size: .; cdr3_aa: CASSLQGADTEAFF; cdr3_nt: TGTGCCAGCAGCTTGCAGGGGGCGGACACTGAAGCTTTCTTT
d_call: TRBD1; v_call: TRBV19; j_call: TRBJ2-7; clone_size: .; cdr3_aa: CASSRRDRARTYEQYF; cdr3_nt: TGTGCCAGTAGTAGACGGGACAGGGCCCGCACCTACGAGCAGTACTTC
d_call: TRBD2; v_call: TRBV28; j_call: TRBJ2-7; clone_size: .; cdr3_aa: CASSFLAGGSYEQYF; cdr3_nt: TGTGCCAGCAGTTTCTTAGCGGGAGGCAGTTACGAGCAGTACTTC
d_call: TRBD1; v_call: TRBV4-1; j_call: TRBJ1-5; clone_size: .; cdr3_aa: CASSQDTSGQAPNQPQHF; cdr3_nt: TGCGCCAGCAGCCAAGATACCTCCGGACAGGCGCCAAATCAGCCCCAGCATTTT
d_call: TRBD1; v_call: TRBV11-2; j_call: TRBJ2-2; clone_size: .; cdr3_aa: CASSLARTGDTGELFF; cdr3_nt: TGTGCCAGCAGCTTAGCAAGGACAGGCGACACCGGGGAGCTGTTTTTT
d_call: TRBD1; v_call: TRBV9; j_call: TRBJ2-7; clone_size: .; cdr3_aa: CASSVGTGDPYEQYF; cdr3_nt: TGTGCCAGCAGCGTCGGGACAGGGGATCCCTACGAGCAGTACTTC
d_call: TRBD2; v_call: TRBV10-2; j_call: TRBJ2-7; clone_size: .; cdr3_aa: CASTPGLAYEQYF; cdr3_nt: TGCGCCAGCACCCCGGGACTAGCCTACGAGCAGTACTTC